This T cell receptor beta chain was sequenced during a study of T cell clusters in autoimmune cytopenias. Study conclusions and caveats: TRB repertoire shifts in secondary cytopenia and chronic lymphocytic leukemia mostly reflected lymphoma, not autoimmunity.

This clonotype is classed as large by frequency. Its target is unknown. TRB rearrangements were amplified by touch-down multiplex PCR with mixed TRB-A/B primers. TCRdb re-called the multiplex PCR reads and shows each CDR3 protein once, DNA omitted. With over 3,000 distinct CDR3 sequences in the sample, the ten largest clones hold 14% to 15%. TRB amplification used approximately 250 ng of peripheral blood genomic DNA. CDR1 is SQVTM, CDR2 ANQGSEA, per germline. The CDR3 is 14 residues long. The sequence was obtained from a human donor with an autoimmune cytopenia or autoimmune hepatitis (not recorded which). This sequence joins TRBV29-1 and TRBJ2-3; lacking DNA, the TRBD2 call made by TCRdb goes unchecked. The sequenced material came from peripheral blood. This CDR3 is CSVEIAGATDTQYF.